This T cell receptor beta chain was documented in a study of type 1 regulatory T cells. On the study more broadly: T-allo10 is a Tr1-enriched, alloantigen-specific CD4 T cell product made in vitro. Study findings and constraints: Compared with non-Tr1 cells, Tr1 cells showed a narrower TCR repertoire.

In TCRdb, the reads were re-called with MiXCR into one record per CDR3 protein. The sample has 63,000 or so distinct CDR3 sequences; almost 50% are singletons. In its sample, this clonotype was seen a few times. Its antigen is not known. Germline CDR1 reads SGHTA; CDR2 reads FQGNSA. The CDR3 is made up of 11 amino acids. V was cut by 4 bases and J by 7 bases, with 6 bases left in between. The sample consisted of cultured non-Tr1 T cells, either the whole culture or a sorted T cell fraction (not recorded which). This chain links TRBV7-2 with TRBJ2-3; D gene ambiguous. The origin of this receptor is a human donor in good health. CDR3 loop: CASSSGYTQYF. The CDR3 DNA sequence: TGTGCCAGCAGCTCCGGATATACGCAGTATTTT.